This TCR beta chain was identified during a study of response to subunit inactivated influenza vaccine (dated by TCRdb to 2016 to 2019). In the study overall: Deep quantitative T cell receptor repertoire profiling was used in the study to track responses to a trivalent subunit inactivated influenza vaccine. Points the paper makes about the study in general: The authors proposed that each seasonal influenza vaccination may bring in only a limited number of new T cells.

The library was produced with RT-PCR. Sequencing instrument: Illumina HiSeq 2500. The raw public reads went through TCRdb reprocessing: fastp at Q25, MiXCR clone calling, in-frame beta chains kept. Entries are consolidated by CDR3 protein sequence, retaining the most common genes and DNA. This sample has fewer than 550,000 distinct CDR3 sequences in its table, and around 25% of those were observed once. Under 2.5% of the sample is in the top ten clones. V is cut by 7 bases and J by 3 bases, and the space between the germline ends is 18 bases. The cysteine opens and the phenylalanine closes a CDR3 of 15 amino acids. Only the CDR3 part of the read is kept: 45 bases, read in frame from the first base. Points on this clonotype: What antigen it recognizes has not been identified. Base qualities are missing; no much larger clone stands one base away.

The sequence is built from TRBV12-3 or TRBV12-4 and TRBJ1-1; D gene: possibly TRBD1, on 5 matching bases. The specimen was CD4+ T cells sorted from PBMCs, collected approximately 5 days after vaccination. The receptor was isolated from a man aged 45-60 years who received an inactivated influenza vaccine. Donor details come from another sample of the same person, matched by shared clones. The DNA sequence is TGTGCCAGCAAAAGGTCCCAGGGCGCGTACACTGAAGCTTTCTTT. This codes for CASKRSQGAYTEAFF.